A selection of T cell receptor beta chains follows, all from one sample in a study of breast tumors, draining lymph nodes, adjacent tissues. MiXCR, run by TCRdb on the multiplex PCR reads, gives a single entry per CDR3 protein. The data show about 24,000 distinct CDR3 sequences, 68% seen once. The sequenced sample consisted of tumor-adjacent breast tissue. Every receptor here comes from a female donor with breast cancer. Some clones in this sample may be carry-over from other donors' samples. The conserved cysteine and the conserved F or W are not part of the CDR3 here. Fields, in order: CDR3 protein, V gene, clone size. Size tells how often a clone was seen (once, few, many) or the class of an expanded clone, and some rows leave it out.

CDR3aa: AWSDVYNEQF; v_gene: TRBV30; abundance: .
CDR3aa: ASSVEGDSIGGEAQY; v_gene: TRBV9; abundance: .
CDR3aa: ASSPPGRLAGEYNEQF; v_gene: TRBV18; abundance: few
CDR3aa: ASSALLYEQY; v_gene: TRBV28; abundance: .
CDR3aa: ASSLELAHEQY; v_gene: TRBV7-2; abundance: once
CDR3aa: AISGGQSTGELF; v_gene: TRBV10-3; abundance: .
CDR3aa: SATSVGDTGELF; v_gene: TRBV20-1; abundance: .
CDR3aa: ASSEMAGTYNEQF; v_gene: TRBV6-1; abundance: .
CDR3aa: ASSRVASSSYNEQF; v_gene: TRBV6-5; abundance: .
CDR3aa: ASSESLSVGVGADTQY; v_gene: TRBV5-4; abundance: .
CDR3aa: ASRRQGAAGELF; v_gene: TRBV28; abundance: many
CDR3aa: ASSQEGWTNEKLF; v_gene: TRBV4-1; abundance: medium-sized
CDR3aa: ASSLGTGGSTDTQY; v_gene: TRBV25-1; abundance: .
CDR3aa: SARQGVSDTQY; v_gene: TRBV20-1; abundance: .
CDR3aa: ASSVVGTSYEQY; v_gene: TRBV9; abundance: .
CDR3aa: SARDPGAGWETQY; v_gene: TRBV20-1; abundance: .
CDR3aa: ASSLGTIQY; v_gene: TRBV19; abundance: .
CDR3aa: ASSADRGYNQPQH; v_gene: TRBV12-3/TRBV12-4; abundance: .
CDR3aa: SVARAGLSTDTQY; v_gene: TRBV29-1; abundance: .
CDR3aa: ASSLFLAGGKEQF; v_gene: TRBV11-3; abundance: once
CDR3aa: ASGLVLGRGHIGELF; v_gene: TRBV12-5; abundance: .
CDR3aa: ASSPPVAAGVREQY; v_gene: TRBV9; abundance: .
CDR3aa: ATKITGLAGVPSYEQY; v_gene: TRBV15; abundance: .
CDR3aa: AIMPTGSNEQF; v_gene: TRBV10-3; abundance: medium-sized
CDR3aa: ASSLRGANEQF; v_gene: TRBV5-8; abundance: medium-sized
CDR3aa: ATSRDHGLAGGTDTQY; v_gene: TRBV15; abundance: .
CDR3aa: ASSRPRIQGRGDTIY; v_gene: TRBV4-1; abundance: .
CDR3aa: ASSSGEPYEQY; v_gene: TRBV5-1; abundance: .
CDR3aa: SARDPPGGRGTYGYT; v_gene: TRBV20-1; abundance: .
CDR3aa: ASSDQVSPLH; v_gene: TRBV25-1; abundance: .
CDR3aa: VSGSPGTGAGANVLT; v_gene: TRBV6-2/TRBV6-3; abundance: .
CDR3aa: ASSVTSDDEQF; v_gene: TRBV10-1; abundance: .
CDR3aa: ASRRRDYSTDTQY; v_gene: TRBV12-3/TRBV12-4; abundance: few
CDR3aa: ASSFRVTQGGGNTIY; v_gene: TRBV12-3/TRBV12-4; abundance: .
CDR3aa: ASSLRDRGSDTQY; v_gene: TRBV7-6; abundance: .
CDR3aa: ASRGEGNSPLH; v_gene: TRBV12-3/TRBV12-4; abundance: .
CDR3aa: SATTRRGRAFAWEQY; v_gene: TRBV20-1; abundance: .
CDR3aa: ASSLAPGPNEQF; v_gene: TRBV7-2; abundance: few